This TCR beta chain is drawn from a study of T cell changes during pregnancy in multiple sclerosis. Profiled with immunoSEQ multiplex PCR; TCRdb holds only in-frame clones, not every one. The table has around 56,000 clones, around nine tenths seen once. CDR3 length equals 17 residues. After removal of 4 bases from V and 2 bases from J, the junction contained 13 bases not matched to a gene. The germline gives CDR1 KGHSH, CDR2 LQKENI. This receptor was taken from a female donor in good health, enrolled as a control in a pregnancy study. This specimen consisted of peripheral blood, obtained in the first trimester of pregnancy. The chain employs TRBV18 and TRBJ2-7; 8 positions match TRBD2. DNA of the CDR3: TGTGCCAGCTCACGATCTTCCGGCAGCGGGAGTCCCTACGAGCAGTACTTC. It encodes CASSRSSGSGSPYEQYF.